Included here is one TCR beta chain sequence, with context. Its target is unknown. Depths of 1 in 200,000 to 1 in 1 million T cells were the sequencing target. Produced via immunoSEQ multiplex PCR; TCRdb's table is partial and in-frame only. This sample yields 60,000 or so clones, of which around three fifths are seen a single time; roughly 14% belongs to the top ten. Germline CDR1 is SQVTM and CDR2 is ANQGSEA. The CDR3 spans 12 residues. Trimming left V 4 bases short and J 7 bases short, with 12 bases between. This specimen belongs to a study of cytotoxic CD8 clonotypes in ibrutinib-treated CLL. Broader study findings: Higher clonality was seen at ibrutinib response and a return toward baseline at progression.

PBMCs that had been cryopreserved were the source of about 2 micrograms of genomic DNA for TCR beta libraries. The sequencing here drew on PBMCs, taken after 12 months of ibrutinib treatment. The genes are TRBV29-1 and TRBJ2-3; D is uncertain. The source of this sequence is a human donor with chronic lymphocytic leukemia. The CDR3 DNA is TGCAGCGTTGCCCCGGACGAGAATACGCAGTATTTT. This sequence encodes CSVAPDENTQYF.